This paragraph reports one T cell receptor (beta chain). This sample stems from a study of CD8+ T cells in alopecia areata. Study background: Treatment ran 6 to 18 months, with 6 months of follow-up afterward.

The length of the CDR3 is 18 residues. V was pared by 4 bases and J by 1 base, with 12 bases of the junction left unmatched. Germline CDR1 is SGDLS and CDR2 is YYNGEE. Collected material from alopecia areata patients comprised lesional scalp punch biopsies and peripheral blood. RNA, once extracted, was reverse transcribed into cDNA for use as the sequencing template. Assay: immunoSEQ multiplex PCR; the TCRdb copy retains only in-frame clones and omits some. This table has roughly 150,000 clones, about 87% appearing once. V and J are TRBV9 and TRBJ2-4, with TRBD1 matching over 9 bases. The clonotype was recovered from a human donor with alopecia areata. The sample in question was CD8+ T cells sorted from blood, obtained at week 0. For the CDR3, the DNA is TGTGCCAGCAGCTTGACCTCTCCGGGACAGGGCGCCAAAAACATTCAGTACTTC. Protein sequence: CASSLTSPGQGAKNIQYF.